Following are 15 T cell receptor beta chains from one sample sequenced in a study of blood T cell repertoires in COVID-19. TCRdb's table, derived via immunoSEQ multiplex PCR, lists solely in-frame clones and lacks some. Of 300,000 to 450,000 clones listed, about 85% are singletons. The sample taken for sequencing was peripheral blood. The origin of the receptors is a woman aged 18-29 years with acute or convalescent COVID-19.

The V gene is TRBV18, the J gene TRBJ1-1, with D unclear. CDR3 length: 15 residues. Germline CDR1 reads KGHSH; CDR2 reads LQKENI. Trimming removed 3 bases at V and 5 bases at J, with 16 bases between. The CDR3 spells CASSPGGPSGTEAFF. The CDR3 nucleotides are TGTGCCAGCTCACCCGGTGGCCCCTCGGGAACTGAAGCTTTCTTT.

The chain recombines TRBV2 with TRBJ1-4, with a possible D match to TRBD1 (5 bases). Germline V CDR1 and CDR2: SNHLY, FYNNEI. The CDR3 length is 13 residues. V was clipped by 4 bases and J by 10 bases, with 13 bases between them. CDR3 DNA: TGTGCCAGCAGTGGGTATCAGACAGTAAAACTGTTTTTT. It translates to CASSGYQTVKLFF.

This chain connects TRBV30 to TRBJ2-3; 8 bases are a match to TRBD2. The germline V gene has CDR1 GTSNPN and CDR2 SVGIG (reference sequence). The CDR3 sequence is 14 residues long. The ends lost 4 bases at V and 6 bases at J; junction bases unmatched: 9. The CDR3: CAWTLAGGRDTQYF. CDR3 coding DNA: TGTGCCTGGACCCTAGCGGGCGGGAGGGATACGCAGTATTTT. The whole variable domain, remainder taken from reference TRBV30 and TRBJ2-3, is SQTIHQWPATLVQPVGSPLSLECTVEGTSNPNLYWYRQAAGRGLQLLFYSVGIGQISSEVPQNLSASRPQDRQFILSSKKLLLSDSGFYLCAWTLAGGRDTQYFGPGTRLTVL.

The chain combines TRBV6-4 with TRBJ1-2; maybe TRBD1 (5 bases). Trimming removed 4 bases at V and 4 bases at J, with 25 bases between. In germline, CDR1 is MRHNA, CDR2 SNTAGT. This CDR3 contains 18 residues. CDR3 sequence: CASSASGCSPLDCYGYTF. CDR3 DNA: TGTGCCAGCAGTGCATCAGGGTGTTCTCCTTTAGATTGCTATGGCTACACCTTC.

The chain carries TRBV4-1 and TRBJ1-2, with 8 bases fitting TRBD1. Germline assignment: CDR1 MGHRA and CDR2 YSYEKL. CDR3 length equals 19 residues. With V trimmed by 2 bases and J by 3 bases, 17 bases remained unmatched. Written as DNA, the CDR3 is TGCGCCAGCAGCCAACGCGGGGGGGGAGACAGGGGTCATTACTATGGCTACACCTTC. As protein: CASSQRGGGDRGHYYGYTF.

This chain uses TRBV13 with TRBJ2-3, with 8 positions matching TRBD1. Germline CDR1 reads PRHDT; CDR2 reads FYEKMQ (reference sequence). The J segment lost 0 bases and the V segment lost 6 bases, leaving 2 bases of the junction unmatched. This CDR3 region has 14 residues. This CDR3 is CASRGDRSTDTQYF. The DNA for the CDR3 is TGTGCCAGCAGGGGGGACAGGAGCACAGATACGCAGTATTTT.

The CDR3 loop is CASSLWGQGTNEKLFF. The CDR3 DNA is TGTGCCAGCAGTTTATGGGGCCAGGGAACTAATGAAAAACTGTTTTTT. The chain joins TRBV28 to TRBJ1-4, with D possibly being TRBD1 (5 bases). Germline lookup yields CDR1 MDHEN and CDR2 SYDVKM. There are 16 residues in the CDR3. V was clipped by 0 bases and J by 1 base, with 9 bases between them. The variable domain in full, completed from reference TRBV28 and TRBJ1-4, reads DVKVTQSSRYLVKRTGEKVFLECVQDMDHENMFWYRQDPGLGLRLIYFSYDVKMKEKGDIPEGYSVSREKKERFSLILESASTNQTSMYLCASSLWGQGTNEKLFFGSGTQLSVL.

The chain uses TRBV5-6 and TRBJ2-1; the match to TRBD2 covers 8 bases. From germline, CDR1 is SGHDT and CDR2 YYEEEE. V shed 5 bases, J shed 4 bases, and the junction held 11 bases outside the gene matches. This CDR3 is 16 amino acids long. Here the CDR3 reads CASRAILAGFYNEQFF. CDR3 in DNA: TGTGCCAGCAGAGCTATTCTAGCGGGTTTTTACAATGAGCAGTTCTTC.

This clone was observed a few times. The CDR3 DNA reads TGCGCCAGCAGAGTGGCAGGACTCGCGGTTGGAAACACCATATATTTT. Protein: CASRVAGLAVGNTIYF. This chain joins TRBV4-1 and TRBJ1-3; unclear D gene. The CDR3 is 16 residues long. The germline CDR1 and CDR2 sequences are MGHRA and YSYEKL. V lost 6 bases, J lost 3 bases, and 18 bases lay in between.

The count of this clone is one. The rearrangement joins TRBV7-9 to TRBJ2-2; the match to TRBD2 covers 9 bases. From germline, CDR1 is SEHNR and CDR2 FQNEAQ (reference sequence). This CDR3 contains 19 residues. The V gene end was trimmed by 0 bases and the J gene end by 2 bases; junction bases not matched to a gene: 10. The CDR3 spells CASSLAGKGTSSNTGELFF. The CDR3 bases are TGTGCCAGCAGCTTAGCGGGGAAGGGGACTAGCTCAAACACCGGGGAGCTGTTTTTT.

This chain connects TRBV11-1 to TRBJ1-2, with 9 bases that match TRBD1. Unmatched junction bases numbered 6, after V lost 5 bases and J lost 8 bases. CDR1 SGHAT and CDR2 FQDESV come from the germline V gene (reference sequence). The CDR3 spans 13 residues. DNA for the CDR3: TGTGCCAGCAGCCCGGGACAGGGCTACGGCTACACCTTC. Protein sequence: CASSPGQGYGYTF. Together with reference TRBV11-1 and TRBJ1-2, the CDR3 gives the full variable domain: EAEVAQSPRYKITEKSQAVAFWCDPISGHATLYWYRQILGQGPELLVQFQDESVVDDSQLPKDRFSAERLKGVDSTLKIQPAELGDSAMYLCASSPGQGYGYTFGSGTRLTVV.

This clone was seen just once. The chain couples TRBV19 to TRBJ1-1; 12 bases agree with TRBD1. The CDR3 extends over 16 amino acids. V lost 6 bases, J lost 4 bases, and 9 bases stayed unmatched. CDR1 LNHDA and CDR2 SQIVND come from the germline V gene (reference sequence). The CDR3 DNA sequence: TGTGCCAGTAGAATCGGGACAGGGGGCTTAAGCACTGAAGCTTTCTTT. It is translated as CASRIGTGGLSTEAFF.

The chain uses TRBV21-1 and TRBJ1-6; the table names TRBD1, a call not compared with the DNA. TRBV21-1 counts as a pseudogene. CDR3 size: 18 residues. The CDR3 is CASSKGQGSRSYNSPLHF. The CDR3 DNA sequence: TGTGCCAGCAGCAAAGGACAGGGTAGTAGGTCCTATAATTCACCCCTCCACTTT.

The V and J genes are TRBV10-3 and TRBJ1-4, with D tentatively TRBD1 (6 bases). There are 13 residues in the CDR3. Trimming removed 9 bases at V and 7 bases at J, with 15 bases between. CDR1 is ENHRY, CDR2 SYGVKD, per germline. This CDR3 is CAIKGGEGEKLFF. The CDR3 nucleotides read TGTGCCATAAAAGGGGGTGAGGGTGAAAAACTGTTTTTT.

The V gene is TRBV24-1, the J gene TRBJ2-3; 10 nucleotides match TRBD1. The CDR3 covers 17 residues. With V trimmed by 3 bases and J by 6 bases, 11 bases remained unmatched. Germline CDR1 KGHDR, CDR2 SFDVKD. CDR3 bases: TGTGCCACCAGTGATGAGGACAGGGGGGAAGGTAGGGATACGCAGTATTTT. Translating gives CATSDEDRGEGRDTQYF.